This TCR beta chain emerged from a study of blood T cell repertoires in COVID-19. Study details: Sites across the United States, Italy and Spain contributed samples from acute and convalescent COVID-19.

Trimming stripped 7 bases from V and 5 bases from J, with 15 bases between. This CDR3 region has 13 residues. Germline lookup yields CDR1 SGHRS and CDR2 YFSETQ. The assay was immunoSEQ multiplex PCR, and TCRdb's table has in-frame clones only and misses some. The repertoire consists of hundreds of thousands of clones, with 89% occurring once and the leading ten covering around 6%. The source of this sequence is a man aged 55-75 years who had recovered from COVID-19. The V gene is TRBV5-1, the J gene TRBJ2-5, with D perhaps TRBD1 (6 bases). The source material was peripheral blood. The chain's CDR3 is CASFQGYGETQYF. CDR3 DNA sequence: TGCGCCAGCTTCCAGGGGTACGGGGAGACCCAGTACTTC.